Listed below are T cell receptor beta chains from one sample, sequenced in a study of CD8+CD57+ T cells in acquired aplastic anemia. TCRdb reprocessed the reads with MiXCR, giving one entry per CDR3 protein. The data hold 120,000 or so distinct CDR3 sequences, with approximately 40% observed a single time. The sequencing input was sorted CD4+, CD8+, or CD8+CD57+ T cells (not recorded which) from PBMCs. The receptor set was obtained from a human donor with aplastic anemia. Both conserved end residues are part of each CDR3. The order of the fields is clone size, V gene, J gene, D gene, CDR3 protein, CDR3 DNA. The D gene is left open where the match is weak. Where a row states a size, it is once, few, many or the class of an expanded clone; other rows omit it.

>many|TRBV3-1|TRBJ1-2|.
CASSQIAGVGGYTF
TGTGCCAGCAGCCAAATTGCCGGGGTCGGTGGCTACACCTTC
>.|TRBV20-1|TRBJ1-1|.
CSAPPDGMNTEAFF
TGCAGTGCGCCCCCGGACGGGATGAACACTGAAGCTTTCTTT
>.|TRBV7-3|TRBJ2-7|TRBD1
CASSQWTGYEQYF
TGCGCCAGCAGCCAGTGGACAGGCTACGAGCAGTACTTC
>many|TRBV19|TRBJ1-5|.
CASSINRAAVGQPQHF
TGTGCCAGTAGTATAAATCGCGCTGCAGTTGGGCAGCCCCAGCATTTT
>once|TRBV9|TRBJ2-3|.
CASSVGGRTDTQYF
TGTGCCAGCAGCGTGGGGGGGCGCACAGATACGCAGTATTTT
>few|TRBV19|TRBJ1-1|.
CASQTGTVTEAFF
TGTGCCAGCCAGACAGGTACGGTCACTGAAGCTTTCTTT
>many|TRBV5-8|TRBJ2-7|TRBD1
CASSFVTGGSYEQYF
TGTGCCAGCAGCTTTGTAACAGGGGGCTCCTACGAGCAGTACTTC
>few|TRBV25-1|TRBJ2-2|TRBD2
CASSDTSGRRKTGELFF
TGTGCCAGCAGTGATACTAGCGGGAGGAGGAAGACCGGGGAGCTGTTTTTT
>many|TRBV7-6|TRBJ2-7|TRBD2
CASSLGLAGDEQYF
TGTGCCAGCAGCCTCGGACTAGCGGGGGACGAGCAGTACTTC
>many|TRBV7-2|TRBJ1-5|.
CASSQEGSYQPQHF
TGTGCCAGCAGCCAAGAAGGGTCCTATCAGCCCCAGCATTTT
>.|TRBV2|TRBJ1-6|.
CASSLQGVSNSPLHF
TGTGCCAGCTCACTCCAAGGGGTGTCGAATTCACCCCTCCACTTT
>many|TRBV9|TRBJ2-7|TRBD2
CASSVGTSGAYEQYF
TGTGCCAGCAGCGTAGGCACTAGCGGGGCCTACGAGCAGTACTTC
>.|TRBV7-3|TRBJ2-2|.
CASGPLGTGELFF
TGTGCCAGCGGCCCACTAGGCACCGGGGAGCTGTTTTTT
>few|TRBV19|TRBJ1-5|TRBD1
CASSRGTGGFGGNQPQHF
TGTGCCAGTAGTAGGGGGACAGGAGGTTTTGGTGGCAATCAGCCCCAGCATTTT
>many|TRBV19|TRBJ1-5|.
CASSRGNDQPQHF
TGTGCCAGTAGTCGGGGTAACGATCAGCCCCAGCATTTT
>.|TRBV11-2|TRBJ1-4|.
CASSLRVGGNEKLFF
TGTGCCAGCAGCTTAAGGGTAGGGGGGAATGAAAAACTGTTTTTT
>many|TRBV6-5|TRBJ2-5|.
CASSQGRVGTQYF
TGTGCCAGCAGCCAGGGACGCGTCGGGACCCAGTACTTC
>few|TRBV5-6|TRBJ2-6|.
CASSSLRDTYSGANVLTF
TGTGCCAGCAGCTCCCTCCGGGACACCTACTCTGGGGCCAACGTCCTGACTTTC
>many|TRBV6-6|TRBJ1-1|.
CASSSPGVKTEAFF
TGTGCCAGCAGTTCGCCAGGGGTGAAAACTGAAGCTTTCTTT
>many|TRBV19|TRBJ2-1|TRBD1
CASRDRANEQFF
TGTGCCAGTCGGGACAGGGCGAATGAGCAGTTCTTC
>many|TRBV27|TRBJ2-1|.
CASSLRNEQFF
TGTGCCAGCAGTTTACGGAATGAGCAGTTCTTC
>many|TRBV5-5|TRBJ2-7|TRBD2
CASSTGLADSYEQYF
TGTGCCAGCAGCACCGGGCTAGCGGACTCCTACGAGCAGTACTTC
>many|TRBV3-1|TRBJ2-7|.
CASSQDGSTLSYEQYF
TGTGCCAGCAGCCAAGATGGGTCTACCCTCTCCTACGAGCAGTACTTC
>few|TRBV5-4|TRBJ2-2|TRBD2
CASSLVSGVNTGELFF
TGTGCCAGCAGCTTGGTTAGCGGGGTGAACACCGGGGAGCTGTTTTTT
>many|TRBV4-2|TRBJ2-1|.
CASSQVLENEQFF
TGTGCCAGCAGCCAGGTTCTCGAGAATGAGCAGTTCTTC
>few|TRBV27|TRBJ1-5|.
CASGRAGVQPQHF
TGTGCCAGCGGAAGGGCCGGAGTACAGCCCCAGCATTTT